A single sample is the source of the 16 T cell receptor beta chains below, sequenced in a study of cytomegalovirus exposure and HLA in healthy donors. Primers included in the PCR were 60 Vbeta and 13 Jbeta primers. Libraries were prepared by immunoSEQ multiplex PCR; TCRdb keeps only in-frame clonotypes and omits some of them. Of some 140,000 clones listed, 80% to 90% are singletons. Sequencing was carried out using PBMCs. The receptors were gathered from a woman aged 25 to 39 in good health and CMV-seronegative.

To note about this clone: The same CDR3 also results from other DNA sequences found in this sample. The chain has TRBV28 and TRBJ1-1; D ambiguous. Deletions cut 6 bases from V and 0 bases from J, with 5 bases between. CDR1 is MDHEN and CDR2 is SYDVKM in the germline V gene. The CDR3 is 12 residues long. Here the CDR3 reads CASSFMNTEAFF. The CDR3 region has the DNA TGTGCCAGCAGCTTTATGAACACTGAAGCTTTCTTT. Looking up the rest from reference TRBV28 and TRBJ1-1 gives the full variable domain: DVKVTQSSRYLVKRTGEKVFLECVQDMDHENMFWYRQDPGLGLRLIYFSYDVKMKEKGDIPEGYSVSREKKERFSLILESASTNQTSMYLCASSFMNTEAFFGQGTRLTVV.

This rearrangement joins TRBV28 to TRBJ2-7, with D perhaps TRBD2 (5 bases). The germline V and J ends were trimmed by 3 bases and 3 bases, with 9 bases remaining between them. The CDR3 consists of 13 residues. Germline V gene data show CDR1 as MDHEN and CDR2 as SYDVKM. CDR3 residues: CASSFSGSYEQYF. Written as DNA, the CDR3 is TGTGCCAGCAGTTTTTCGGGGAGCTACGAGCAGTACTTC.

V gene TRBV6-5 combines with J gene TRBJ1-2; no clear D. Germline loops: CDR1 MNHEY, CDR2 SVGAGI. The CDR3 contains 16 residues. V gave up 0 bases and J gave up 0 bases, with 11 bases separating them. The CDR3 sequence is CASSYSRAGANYGYTF. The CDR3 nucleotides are TGTGCCAGCAGTTACTCCCGGGCCGGGGCTAACTATGGCTACACCTTC.

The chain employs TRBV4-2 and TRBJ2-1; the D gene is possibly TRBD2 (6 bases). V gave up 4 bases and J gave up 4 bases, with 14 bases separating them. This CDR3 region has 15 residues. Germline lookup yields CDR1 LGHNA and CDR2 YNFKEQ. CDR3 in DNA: TGTGCCAGCAGCCGCTCGGGACTTACATACAATGAGCAGTTCTTC. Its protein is CASSRSGLTYNEQFF.

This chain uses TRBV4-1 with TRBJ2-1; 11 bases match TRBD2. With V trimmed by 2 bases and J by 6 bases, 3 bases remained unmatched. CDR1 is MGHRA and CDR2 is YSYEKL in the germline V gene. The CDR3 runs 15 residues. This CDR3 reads CASSQHSGGGNEQFF. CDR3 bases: TGCGCCAGCAGCCAACATAGCGGGGGGGGCAATGAGCAGTTCTTC.

The CDR3: CASSWIVDRGPFETQYF. The DNA of the CDR3 is TGTGCCAGCAGCTGGATAGTGGACAGGGGGCCCTTCGAGACCCAGTACTTC. The chain employs TRBV11-2 and TRBJ2-5; the match to TRBD1 covers 11 bases. V trimming: 4 bases; J trimming: 5 bases; junction bases outside the gene matches: 12. CDR3 length equals 17 residues. Germline V CDR1 and CDR2: SGHAT, FQNNGV.

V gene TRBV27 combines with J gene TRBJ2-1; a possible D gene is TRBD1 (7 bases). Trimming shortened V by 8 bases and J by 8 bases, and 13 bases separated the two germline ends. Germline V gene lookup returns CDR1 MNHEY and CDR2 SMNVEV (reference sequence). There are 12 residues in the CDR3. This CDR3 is CASLSRGDEQFF. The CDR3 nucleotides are TGTGCCAGCCTCTCCAGGGGGGATGAGCAGTTCTTC.

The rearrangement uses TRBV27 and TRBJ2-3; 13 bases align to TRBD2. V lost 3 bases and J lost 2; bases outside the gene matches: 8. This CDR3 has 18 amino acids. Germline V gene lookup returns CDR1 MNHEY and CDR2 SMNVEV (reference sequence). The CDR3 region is CASSFTGTSGNPTDTQYF. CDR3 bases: TGTGCCAGCAGTTTCACCGGGACTAGCGGGAACCCCACAGATACGCAGTATTTT.

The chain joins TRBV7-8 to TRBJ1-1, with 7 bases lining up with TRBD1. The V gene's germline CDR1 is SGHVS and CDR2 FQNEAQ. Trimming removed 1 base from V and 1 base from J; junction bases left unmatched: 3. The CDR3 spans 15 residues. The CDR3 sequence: CASSLGRTGNTEAFF. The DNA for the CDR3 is TGTGCCAGCAGCTTAGGCAGGACAGGGAACACTGAAGCTTTCTTT. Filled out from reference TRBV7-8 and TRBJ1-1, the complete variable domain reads GAGVSQSPRYKVAKRGQDVALRCDPISGHVSLFWYQQALGQGPEFLTYFQNEAQLDKSGLPSDRFFAERPEGSVSTLKIQRTQQEDSAVYLCASSLGRTGNTEAFFGQGTRLTVV.

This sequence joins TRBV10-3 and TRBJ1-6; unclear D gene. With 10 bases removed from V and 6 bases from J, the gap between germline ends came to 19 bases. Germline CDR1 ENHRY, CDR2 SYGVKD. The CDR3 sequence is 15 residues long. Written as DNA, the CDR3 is TGTGCCACCCACTCGGTCGAGTCGAGTAATTCACCCCTCCACTTT. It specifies CATHSVESSNSPLHF.

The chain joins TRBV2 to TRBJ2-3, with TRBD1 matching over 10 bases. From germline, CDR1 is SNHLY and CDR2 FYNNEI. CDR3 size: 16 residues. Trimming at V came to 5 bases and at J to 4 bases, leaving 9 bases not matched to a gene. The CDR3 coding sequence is TGTGCCAGCAGTTCTATGGGACAGGGGATATCAGATACGCAGTATTTT. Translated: CASSSMGQGISDTQYF.

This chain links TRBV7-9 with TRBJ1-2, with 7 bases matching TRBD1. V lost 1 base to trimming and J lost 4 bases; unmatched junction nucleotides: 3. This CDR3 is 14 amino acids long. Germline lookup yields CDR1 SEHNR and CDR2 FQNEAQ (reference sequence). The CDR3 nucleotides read TGTGCCAGCAGCTTAGACAGGGGCCCCTATGGCTACACCTTC. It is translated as CASSLDRGPYGYTF.

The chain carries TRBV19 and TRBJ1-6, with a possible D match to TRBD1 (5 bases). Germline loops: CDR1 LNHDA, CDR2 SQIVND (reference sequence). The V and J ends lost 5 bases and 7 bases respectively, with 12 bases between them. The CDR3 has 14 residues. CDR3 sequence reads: CASSLVSGNSPLHF. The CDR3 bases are TGTGCCAGTAGTCTCGTTTCAGGGAATTCACCCCTCCACTTT.

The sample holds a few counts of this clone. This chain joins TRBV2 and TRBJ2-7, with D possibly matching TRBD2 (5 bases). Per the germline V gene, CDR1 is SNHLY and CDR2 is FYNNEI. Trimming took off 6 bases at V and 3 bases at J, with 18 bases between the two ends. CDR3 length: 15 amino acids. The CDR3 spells CASSLSGVTHYEQYF. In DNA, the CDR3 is TGTGCCAGCAGCCTCAGCGGAGTGACCCACTACGAGCAGTACTTC.

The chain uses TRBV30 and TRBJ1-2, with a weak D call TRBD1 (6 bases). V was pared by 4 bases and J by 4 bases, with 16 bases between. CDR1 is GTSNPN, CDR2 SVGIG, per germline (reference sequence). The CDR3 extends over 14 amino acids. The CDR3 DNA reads TGTGCCTGGACCCCCGACAGGAGGAGCTATGGCTACACCTTC. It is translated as CAWTPDRRSYGYTF.

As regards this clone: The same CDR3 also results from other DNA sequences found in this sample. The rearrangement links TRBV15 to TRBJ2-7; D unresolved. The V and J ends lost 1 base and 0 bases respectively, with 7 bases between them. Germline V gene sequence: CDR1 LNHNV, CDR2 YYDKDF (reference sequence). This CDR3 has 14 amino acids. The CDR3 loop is CATSRGGGSYEQYF. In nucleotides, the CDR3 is TGTGCCACCAGCAGAGGAGGCGGCTCCTACGAGCAGTACTTC.